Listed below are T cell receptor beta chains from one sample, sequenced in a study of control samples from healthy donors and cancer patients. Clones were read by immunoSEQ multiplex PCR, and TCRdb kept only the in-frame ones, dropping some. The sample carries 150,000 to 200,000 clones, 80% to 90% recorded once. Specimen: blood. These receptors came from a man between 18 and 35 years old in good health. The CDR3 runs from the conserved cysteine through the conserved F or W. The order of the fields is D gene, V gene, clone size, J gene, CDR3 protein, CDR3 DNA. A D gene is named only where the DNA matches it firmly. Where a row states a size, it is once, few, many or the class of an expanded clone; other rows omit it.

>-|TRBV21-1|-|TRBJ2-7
CASSKAETYEQYF
TGTGCCAGCAGCAAAGCAGAGACCTACGAGCAGTACTTC
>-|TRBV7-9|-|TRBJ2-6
CASSPPLAGANVLTF
TGTGCCAGCAGCCCCCCATTAGCTGGGGCCAACGTCCTGACTTTC
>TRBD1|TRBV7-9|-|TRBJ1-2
CASSLGQGAQGYTF
TGTGCCAGCAGCTTAGGACAGGGGGCGCAGGGCTACACCTTC
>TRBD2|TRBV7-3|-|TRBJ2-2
CASSKGTSGGELFF
TGTGCCAGCAGCAAAGGGACTAGCGGCGGGGAGCTGTTTTTT
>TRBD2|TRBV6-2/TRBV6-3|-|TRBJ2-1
CASSTLRTSGGRNEQFF
TGTGCCAGCAGTACCCTTAGGACTAGCGGGGGGAGGAATGAGCAGTTCTTC
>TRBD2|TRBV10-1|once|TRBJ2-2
CASSEARTSGGPNTGELFF
TGCGCCAGCAGTGAGGCCCGGACTAGCGGGGGGCCGAACACCGGGGAGCTGTTTTTT
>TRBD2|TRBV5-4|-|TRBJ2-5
CASSSNGLAGGRETQYF
TGTGCCAGCAGCTCGAACGGACTAGCGGGGGGGAGGGAGACCCAGTACTTC
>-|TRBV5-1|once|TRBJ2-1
CASSLVPATYNEQFF
TGCGCCAGCAGCTTGGTTCCCGCGACCTACAATGAGCAGTTCTTC
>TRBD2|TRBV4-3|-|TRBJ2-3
CASSQGRSGGTSTDTQYF
TGCGCCAGCAGCCAAGGTCGGAGCGGGGGGACTAGCACAGATACGCAGTATTTT
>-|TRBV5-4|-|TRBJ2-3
CASSSPITSGRTDTQYF
TGTGCCAGCAGCTCTCCCATCACGTCTGGGCGGACAGATACGCAGTATTTT
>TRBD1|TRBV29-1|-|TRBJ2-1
CSVAGTGNSYNEQFF
TGCAGCGTTGCCGGGACAGGGAATTCCTACAATGAGCAGTTCTTC
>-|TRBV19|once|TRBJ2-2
CASNFRGGNGELFF
TGTGCCAGTAATTTCAGGGGAGGAAACGGGGAGCTGTTTTTT
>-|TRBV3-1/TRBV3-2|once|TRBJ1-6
CASSQEGGRGRSPLHF
TGTGCCAGCAGCCAAGAGGGGGGGCGGGGGCGGTCACCCCTCCACTTT
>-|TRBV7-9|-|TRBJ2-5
CASSPFGEETQYF
TGTGCCAGCAGCCCGTTCGGGGAGGAGACCCAGTACTTC
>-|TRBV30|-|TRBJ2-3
CAWSVTAVGTQYF
TGTGCCTGGAGTGTGACAGCGGTGGGTACGCAGTATTTT
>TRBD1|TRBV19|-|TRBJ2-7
CASSGRDRGWGEQYF
TGTGCCAGTAGTGGCCGGGACAGGGGATGGGGCGAGCAGTACTTC
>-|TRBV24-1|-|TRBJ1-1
CATSDFGRGPRNTEAFF
TGTGCCACCAGTGATTTCGGGCGGGGGCCCCGGAACACTGAAGCTTTCTTT
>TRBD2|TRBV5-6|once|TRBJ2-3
CASSFRLAGGRGTDTQYF
TGTGCCAGCAGCTTCCGACTAGCGGGGGGGCGGGGCACAGATACGCAGTATTTT
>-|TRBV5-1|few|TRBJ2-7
CASSFSRAAHREQYF
TGCGCCAGCAGCTTTTCCCGGGCCGCCCATCGAGAGCAGTACTTC
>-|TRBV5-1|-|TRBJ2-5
CASSLAEYGQLQETQYF
TGCGCCAGCAGCTTGGCCGAGTATGGCCAGCTTCAAGAGACCCAGTACTTC
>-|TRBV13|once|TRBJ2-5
CASSPVPESQETQYF
TGTGCCAGCAGCCCCGTTCCCGAGTCACAAGAGACCCAGTACTTC
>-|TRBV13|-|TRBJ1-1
CASSPLNEQKNTEAFF
TGTGCCAGCAGCCCGTTAAACGAACAGAAAAACACTGAAGCTTTCTTT
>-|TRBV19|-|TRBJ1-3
CASSIRMGERQTGNTIYF
TGTGCCAGTAGTATCAGGATGGGGGAACGTCAGACGGGAAACACCATATATTTT
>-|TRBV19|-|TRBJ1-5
CASSIRQGGNQPQHF
TGTGCCAGTAGTATCCGGCAGGGTGGCAATCAGCCCCAGCATTTT
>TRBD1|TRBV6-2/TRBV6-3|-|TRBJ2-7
CASSFDRGRYEQYF
TGTGCCAGCAGTTTTGACAGGGGGCGTTACGAGCAGTACTTC
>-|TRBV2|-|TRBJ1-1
CASTLNTEAFF
TGTGCCAGCACCTTGAACACTGAAGCTTTCTTT
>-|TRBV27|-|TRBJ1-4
CASSSTHEKLFF
TGTGCCAGCAGTAGCACGCATGAAAAACTGTTTTTT
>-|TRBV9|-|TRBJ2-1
CASSPSAGNYVMGQFF
TGTGCCAGCAGCCCGTCCGCCGGAAACTATGTAATGGGGCAGTTCTTC
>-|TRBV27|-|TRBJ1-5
CASSLSQGSMQPQHF
TGTGCCAGCAGTTTATCGCAGGGGAGTATGCAGCCCCAGCATTTT
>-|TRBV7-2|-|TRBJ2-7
CASSGSNGDEQYF
TGTGCCAGCAGCGGCTCGAACGGGGACGAGCAGTACTTC
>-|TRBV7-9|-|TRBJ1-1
CASSLVRGRPEAFF
TGTGCCAGCAGCTTAGTACGGGGGCGCCCTGAAGCTTTCTTT
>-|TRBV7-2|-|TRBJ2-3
CASSSRRLGTDTQYF
TGTGCCAGCAGCTCCCGCCGACTGGGCACAGATACGCAGTATTTT
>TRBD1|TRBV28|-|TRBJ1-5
CASRWTGSNQPQHF
TGTGCCAGCAGGTGGACAGGGTCTAATCAGCCCCAGCATTTT
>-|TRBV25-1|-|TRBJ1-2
CASSELAFGGYTF
TGTGCCAGCAGTGAATTGGCGTTTGGCGGCTACACCTTC
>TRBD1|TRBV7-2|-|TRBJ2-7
CASSFSGTGYPYEQYF
TGTGCCAGCAGCTTTTCCGGGACAGGGTACCCCTACGAGCAGTACTTC
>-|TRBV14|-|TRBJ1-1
CASSQGATEAFF
TGTGCCAGCAGCCAAGGGGCCACTGAAGCTTTCTTT
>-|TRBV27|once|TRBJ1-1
CASSLGQGNTEAFF
TGTGCCAGCAGTTTAGGGCAGGGGAACACTGAAGCTTTCTTT
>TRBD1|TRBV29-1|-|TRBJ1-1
CSVAGPTGAGTEAFF
TGCAGCGTCGCTGGCCCGACAGGGGCGGGTACTGAAGCTTTCTTT
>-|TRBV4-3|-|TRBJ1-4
CASSQEFEQATNEKLFF
TGCGCCAGCAGCCAAGAGTTTGAACAGGCAACTAATGAAAAACTGTTTTTT
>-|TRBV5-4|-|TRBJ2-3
CASSLPNTDTQYF
TGTGCCAGCAGCTTACCAAACACAGATACGCAGTATTTT
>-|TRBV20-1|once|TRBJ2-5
CSARLGTQYF
TGCAGTGCTAGATTAGGGACCCAGTACTTC
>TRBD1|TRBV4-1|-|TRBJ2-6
CASSRGTGNLGANVLTF
TGCGCCAGCAGCCGCGGGACAGGGAATTTGGGGGCCAACGTCCTGACTTTC
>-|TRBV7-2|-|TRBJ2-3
CASSLGLELQTDTQYF
TGTGCCAGCAGCTTAGGGCTAGAGCTTCAGACAGATACGCAGTATTTT
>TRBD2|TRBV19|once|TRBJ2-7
CASRPGTSGGPPYEQYF
TGTGCCAGTAGACCCGGGACTAGCGGGGGGCCCCCGTACGAGCAGTACTTC
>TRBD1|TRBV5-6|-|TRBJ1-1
CASSTGVGDTEAFF
TGTGCCAGCAGCACAGGGGTAGGGGATACTGAAGCTTTCTTT
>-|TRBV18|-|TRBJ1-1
CASSKEEAEAFF
TGTGCCAGCTCAAAGGAGGAAGCTGAAGCTTTCTTT
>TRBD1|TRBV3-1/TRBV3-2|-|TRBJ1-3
CASSQRDRALSGNTIYF
TGTGCCAGCAGCCAGCGGGACAGGGCTCTCTCTGGAAACACCATATATTTT
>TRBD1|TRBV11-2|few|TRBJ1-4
CASSLGTGAEKLFF
TGTGCCAGCAGCTTGGGGACAGGGGCCGAAAAACTGTTTTTT
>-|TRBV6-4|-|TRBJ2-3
CASSRGSTDTQYF
TGTGCCAGCAGTAGGGGAAGCACAGATACGCAGTATTTT
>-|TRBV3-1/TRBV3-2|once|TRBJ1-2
CASSRTGGVNGYTF
TGTGCCAGCAGCCGGACGGGAGGGGTTAACGGCTACACCTTC
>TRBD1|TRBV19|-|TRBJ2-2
CASSITVKQGFMTGELFF
TGTGCCAGTAGTATAACCGTAAAACAGGGGTTCATGACCGGGGAGCTGTTTTTT
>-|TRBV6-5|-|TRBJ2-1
CASSSHNGQNNEQFF
TGTGCCAGCAGTAGCCATAACGGACAGAACAATGAGCAGTTCTTC
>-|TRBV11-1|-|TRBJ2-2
CASSLRGGELFF
TGTGCCAGCAGCTTACGCGGCGGGGAGCTGTTTTTT
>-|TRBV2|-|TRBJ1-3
CASSREGSGNTIYF
TGTGCCAGCAGCAGAGAGGGCTCTGGAAACACCATATATTTT
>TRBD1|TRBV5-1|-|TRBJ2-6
CASSQRQGSASGANVLTF
TGCGCCAGCAGCCAAAGACAGGGTAGCGCCTCTGGGGCCAACGTCCTGACTTTC